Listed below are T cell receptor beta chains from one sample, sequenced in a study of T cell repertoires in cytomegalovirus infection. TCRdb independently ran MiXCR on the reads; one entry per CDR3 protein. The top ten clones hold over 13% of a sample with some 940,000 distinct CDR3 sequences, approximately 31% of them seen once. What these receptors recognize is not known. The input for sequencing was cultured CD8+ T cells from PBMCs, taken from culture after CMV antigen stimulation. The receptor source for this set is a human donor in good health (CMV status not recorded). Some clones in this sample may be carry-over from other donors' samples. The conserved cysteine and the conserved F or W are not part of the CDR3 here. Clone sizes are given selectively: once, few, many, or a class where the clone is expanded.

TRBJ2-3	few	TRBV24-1	ATSAPGHRPYLGTDTQY
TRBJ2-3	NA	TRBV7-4	ASSLYIRPQFTDTQY
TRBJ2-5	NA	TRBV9	ASSVASSQETQY
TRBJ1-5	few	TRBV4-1	ASSQGGLGNQPQH
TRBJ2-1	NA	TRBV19	ASSIPGGAAYNEQF
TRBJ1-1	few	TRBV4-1	ASSRGQRTNTEAF
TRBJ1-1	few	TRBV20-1	SASNRDRGLFTEAF
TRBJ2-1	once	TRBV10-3	AILVTDRERDEQF
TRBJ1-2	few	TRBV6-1	ASSPGGDTSLFNYGYT
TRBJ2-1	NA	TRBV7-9	ASSLELANEQS
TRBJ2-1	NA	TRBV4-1	ATKDGGNEQF
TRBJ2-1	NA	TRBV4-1	ASSHRQGTYNEQF
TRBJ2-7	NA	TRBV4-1	ASSQEPRNRQYEQY
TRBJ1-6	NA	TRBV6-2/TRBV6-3	ASSPEGKGNSPLH
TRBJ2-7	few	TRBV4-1	ASSQVASGTYEQY
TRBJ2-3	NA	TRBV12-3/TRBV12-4	ASSLASADTQY
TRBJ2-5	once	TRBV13	ASSSARGGKTQY
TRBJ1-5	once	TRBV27	ASSLHRGNQPQQ
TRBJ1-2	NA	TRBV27	ASSHGPSDNYGYT
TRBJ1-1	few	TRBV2	ASSEGTGTTEAF
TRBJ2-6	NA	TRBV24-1	ATSDKGMSGANVLT
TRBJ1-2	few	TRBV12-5	ASGLSGPDGYT
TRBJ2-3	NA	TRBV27	ASIPRWAGDSTDTQY
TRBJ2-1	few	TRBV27	ASSLIQGSEQF